The T cell receptor (beta chain) described here comes from a study of PD-L1 blockade in urothelial cancer. Study summary: Male sex and bladder-origin urothelial cancer characterized about 85% of the 29 patients. It was at 3 weeks (second dose) and 6 weeks after treatment start that blood was analyzed. The median number of T cells present in blood samples was approximately 140,000. Whole-study findings and limits: Patients with durable benefit had greater blood expansion of tumor-associated TCR clones 3 weeks into treatment.

In the case of this clone: Its antigen is undetermined.

Germline-derived CDR1 and CDR2 are SGHRS and YFSETQ. The CDR3 has 15 residues. V was cut by 1 base and J by 2 bases, with 10 bases left in between. TCRdb's copy holds only in-frame clones and misses some; the assay was immunoSEQ multiplex PCR. The table lists about 80,000 clones, approximately 90% of them singletons. V and J are TRBV5-1 and TRBJ2-1; no firm D call. The sample here was PBMCs, taken around atezolizumab (anti-PD-L1) treatment. The TCR was taken from a woman between 65 and 79 years old with urothelial cancer. The CDR3 here is CASSLSLTTYNEQFF. CDR3 coding DNA: TGCGCCAGCAGCTTGTCCTTGACAACCTACAATGAGCAGTTCTTC.